The 28 T cell receptor beta chains below come from one sample, sequenced in a study of monozygotic twins with inflammatory bowel disease. For each CDR3 protein, TCRdb gives one entry from its re-call of the 5' RACE reads, without DNA. The sample table sets out approximately 390,000 distinct CDR3 sequences. Source material: blood. These receptors were taken from a human donor with ulcerative colitis or Crohn's disease, or a healthy co-twin of an affected twin (not recorded which).

The V gene is TRBV7-9, the J gene TRBJ2-1. Germline V gene sequence: CDR1 SEHNR, CDR2 FQNEAQ (reference sequence). The CDR3 contains 12 residues. The CDR3 sequence is CASSLDSNEQFF.

The chain links TRBV9 to TRBJ1-2. The germline V gene has CDR1 SGDLS and CDR2 YYNGEE. The CDR3 sequence is 12 residues long. The CDR3 reads CASSVATGDYTF. The full variable domain, rest sourced from reference TRBV9 and TRBJ1-2, is DSGVTQTPKHLITATGQRVTLRCSPRSGDLSVYWYQQSLDQGLQFLIQYYNGEERAKGNILERFSAQQFPDLHSELNLSSLELGDSALYFCASSVATGDYTFGSGTRLTVV.

V and J are TRBV13 and TRBJ2-1; TCRdb returns TRBD2, unconfirmable since there is no DNA. From germline, CDR1 is PRHDT and CDR2 FYEKMQ (reference sequence). The CDR3 runs to 20 residues. The chain's CDR3 is CASSPSQLAGGPGSYNEQFF. The full variable domain, with the rest looked up from reference TRBV13 and TRBJ2-1, is AAGVIQSPRHLIKEKRETATLKCYPIPRHDTVYWYQQGPGQDPQFLISFYEKMQSDKGSIPDRFSAQQFSDYHSELNMSSLELGDSALYFCASSPSQLAGGPGSYNEQFFGPGTRLTVL.

This sequence joins TRBV3-1 and TRBJ1-1; the D call of TRBD1 rests on TCRdb alone, since no DNA is present to check it. Germline CDR1 is LGHDT and CDR2 is YNNKEL (reference sequence). The CDR3 contains 17 residues. The CDR3 loop is CASSQDSGTGINTEAFF.

V is TRBV5-6 and J is TRBJ1-3. Germline loops: CDR1 SGHDT, CDR2 YYEEEE. This CDR3 spans 15 amino acids. The CDR3 region is CASSWAVDSGNTIYF.

This sequence joins TRBV29-1 and TRBJ1-1; with no DNA, the TCRdb D assignment of TRBD1 cannot be verified. The CDR3 covers 12 residues. Germline V gives CDR1 SQVTM, CDR2 ANQGSEA. The CDR3 protein is CSVEEQGAGAFF. The variable domain in full, completed from reference TRBV29-1 and TRBJ1-1, reads SAVISQKPSRDICQRGTSLTIQCQVDSQVTMMFWYRQQPGQSLTLIATANQGSEATYESGFVIDKFPISRPNLTFSTLTVSNMSPEDSSIYLCSVEEQGAGAFFGQGTRLTVV.

V and J are TRBV29-1 and TRBJ2-7. This CDR3 is 11 amino acids long. Germline CDR1 SQVTM, CDR2 ANQGSEA. CDR3 sequence reads: CSVVSGYEQYF.

CDR3 in amino acids: CASSFKQGTEAFF. This chain joins TRBV11-1 and TRBJ1-1; without DNA, the TCRdb call of TRBD1 cannot be checked. The germline CDR1 and CDR2 sequences are SGHAT and FQDESV (reference sequence). There are 13 residues in the CDR3.

The genes are TRBV10-2 and TRBJ1-5. The CDR3 sequence is 13 residues long. Germline CDR1 is WSHSY and CDR2 is SAAADI. This chain's CDR3 is CASSEEARTPQHF.

This chain joins TRBV5-4 and TRBJ2-3; the D call from TCRdb, TRBD1, cannot be confirmed without DNA. Germline CDR1 SGHNT, CDR2 YYREEE (reference sequence). The CDR3 spans 15 residues. CDR3 residues: CASSRRTGYTDTQYF.

Here the CDR3 reads CATSRDRGGDTIYF. The chain links TRBV15 to TRBJ1-3; absent DNA, TCRdb's TRBD1 call cannot be checked. Germline assignment: CDR1 LNHNV and CDR2 YYDKDF (reference sequence). The CDR3 loop spans 14 amino acids.

This chain links TRBV3-1 with TRBJ2-5. This CDR3 spans 12 amino acids. The germline CDR1 and CDR2 sequences are LGHDT and YNNKEL (reference sequence). The CDR3 region is CASSRNQETQYF.

V usage is TRBV5-6 and J usage is TRBJ2-7; with no DNA, the TCRdb D assignment of TRBD1 cannot be verified. CDR3 length equals 15 residues. CDR1 and CDR2 (germline): SGHDT, YYEEEE. The CDR3 is CASSPYGQGTYEQYF.

The chain carries TRBV5-4 and TRBJ2-7. In germline, CDR1 is SGHNT, CDR2 YYREEE (reference sequence). The CDR3 contains 15 residues. Here the CDR3 reads CASSLGAGSSYEQYF. The full variable domain, rest sourced from reference TRBV5-4 and TRBJ2-7, is ETGVTQSPTHLIKTRGQQVTLRCSSQSGHNTVSWYQQALGQGPQFIFQYYREEENGRGNFPPRFSGLQFPNYSSELNVNALELDDSALYLCASSLGAGSSYEQYFGPGTRLTVT.

This chain joins TRBV14 and TRBJ1-2; TCRdb calls TRBD1, which cannot be checked without DNA. The CDR3 totals 13 residues. Germline CDR1 and CDR2: SGHDN and FVKESK. The CDR3 sequence is CASSQIRGYGYTF.

This chain joins TRBV12-3 or TRBV12-4 and TRBJ1-5; TCRdb designates TRBD1, a call that cannot be tested without DNA. The CDR3 contains 15 residues. CDR3 residues: CASSKGIWSNQPQHF.

The chain joins TRBV7-9 to TRBJ1-3. The germline gives CDR1 SEHNR, CDR2 FQNEAQ (reference sequence). This CDR3 comprises 12 residues. CDR3 residues: CASSSQGTAIYF.

CDR3 loop: CSVRGTGRGTSTDTQYF. The gene calls are TRBV29-1 and TRBJ2-3; TCRdb selects TRBD2, and the lack of DNA leaves this call unchecked. Germline CDR1 SQVTM, CDR2 ANQGSEA. This CDR3 spans 17 amino acids.

The V call is TRBV7-9, the J call TRBJ2-1. The CDR3 loop spans 16 amino acids. Germline CDR1 SEHNR, CDR2 FQNEAQ (reference sequence). The CDR3 loop is CASSLVGGGMDNEQFF. The whole variable domain, filled in from reference TRBV7-9 and TRBJ2-1, reads DTGVSQNPRHKITKRGQNVTFRCDPISEHNRLYWYRQTLGQGPEFLTYFQNEAQLEKSRLLSDRFSAERPKGSFSTLEIQRTEQGDSAMYLCASSLVGGGMDNEQFFGPGTRLTVL.

The chain joins TRBV30 to TRBJ1-1; TCRdb proposes TRBD1, but this gene call is untestable without DNA. The CDR3 contains 13 residues. Germline CDR1 GTSNPN, CDR2 SVGIG (reference sequence). CDR3 sequence: CAWSKGGNTEAFF.

The chain is built from TRBV10-3 and TRBJ2-7. CDR1 and CDR2 (germline): ENHRY, SYGVKD. CDR3 length: 15 amino acids. The CDR3 spells CAISRLRDRIYEQYF.

The chain couples TRBV5-1 to TRBJ2-3; lacking DNA, the TRBD1 call made by TCRdb goes unchecked. The CDR3 runs to 15 residues. The V gene's germline CDR1 is SGHRS and CDR2 YFSETQ. Here the CDR3 reads CASSPDGDLTDTQYF.

The rearrangement uses TRBV5-6 and TRBJ1-5. CDR3 length: 17 residues. Germline V gene sequence: CDR1 SGHDT, CDR2 YYEEEE. The CDR3 reads CASSLAGGGGSNQPQHF.

The chain has TRBV7-3 and TRBJ2-2. Germline V gives CDR1 SGHTA, CDR2 FQGTGA. This CDR3 spans 15 amino acids. The chain's CDR3 is CASSLRGANTGELFF.

The chain uses TRBV29-1 and TRBJ2-3; TCRdb indicates TRBD2, and absent DNA this call remains unverified. This CDR3 contains 14 residues. Germline assignment: CDR1 SQVTM and CDR2 ANQGSEA. CDR3 region: CSVAVAGSADTQYF.

V gene TRBV18 combines with J gene TRBJ2-7; TCRdb names TRBD2, which stays unverified in the absence of DNA. Germline V gene lookup returns CDR1 KGHSH and CDR2 LQKENI. This CDR3 comprises 18 residues. CDR3 amino acids: CASSPLRTKSGVSYEQYF.

This rearrangement joins TRBV20-1 to TRBJ2-5; TCRdb picks TRBD1, but there is no DNA to check that call. The CDR3 totals 15 residues. Germline values: CDR1 DFQATT, CDR2 SNEGSKA (reference sequence). The CDR3 protein is CSATVGTGQQETQYF.

V usage is TRBV4-3 and J usage is TRBJ1-1; TCRdb's D gene call, TRBD1, goes unchecked for lack of DNA. CDR1 is LGHNA and CDR2 is YSLEER in the germline V gene. The CDR3 consists of 15 residues. The chain's CDR3 is CASSQEGRGLAEAFF.